Each of the 6 T cell receptor beta chains below was sequenced from the same sample in a study of blood T cell repertoires in COVID-19. Profiled with immunoSEQ multiplex PCR; TCRdb holds only in-frame clones, not every one. The table records around 310,000 clones, 85% to 90% of them present only once. Material: peripheral blood. The receptors were gathered from a woman between 35 and 50 years old with COVID-19, enrolled during active disease.

This clone appeared once. The rearrangement uses TRBV19 and TRBJ1-1; possibly TRBD1 for D (6 bases). The CDR3 has 14 residues. In germline, CDR1 is LNHDA, CDR2 SQIVND (reference sequence). Trimming shortened V by 2 bases and J by 8 bases, and 15 bases separated the two germline ends. CDR3 in amino acids: CASSIWGPPLEAFF. As DNA, the CDR3 is TGTGCCAGTAGTATATGGGGGCCTCCACTAGAAGCTTTCTTT.

This clone has more than one count but fewer than ten. This chain uses TRBV5-8 with TRBJ2-3, with a possible D match to TRBD2 (6 bases). CDR3 length: 16 residues. V was clipped by 3 bases and J by 3 bases, with 17 bases between them. Germline CDR1 is SGHTS and CDR2 is YDEGEE. The CDR3 here is CASSWGLGLETDTQYF. CDR3 sequence (DNA): TGTGCCAGCAGCTGGGGACTGGGTTTGGAGACAGATACGCAGTATTTT.

This chain connects TRBV7-6 to TRBJ2-7, with 7 bases matching TRBD1. The germline V gene encodes CDR1 SGHVS and CDR2 FNYEAQ. V dropped 1 base and J dropped 2; count of bases not matched to a gene: 5. This CDR3 is built from 15 residues. Here the CDR3 DNA reads TGTGCCAGCAGCTTAGGGAGGACAGGACCCTACGAGCAGTACTTC. Amino acid sequence: CASSLGRTGPYEQYF.

Only one count was recorded for this clone. The chain carries TRBV21-1 and TRBJ2-2; TRBD1, as called in the table, went unchecked against the DNA. TRBV21-1 corresponds to a pseudogene. The CDR3 loop spans 18 amino acids. The CDR3 loop reads CASSKARAPYANTGELFF. CDR3 DNA: TGTGCCAGCAGCAAAGCCAGGGCGCCTTACGCGAACACCGGGGAGCTGTTTTTT.

The chain uses TRBV29-1 and TRBJ2-1; TRBD2 matches at 8 bases. In germline, CDR1 is SQVTM, CDR2 ANQGSEA. The CDR3 loop spans 15 amino acids. V was pared by 1 base and J by 0 bases, with 2 bases of the junction left unmatched. This CDR3 reads CSVEGTSISYNEQFF. The CDR3 DNA is TGCAGCGTTGAAGGGACTAGCATCTCCTACAATGAGCAGTTCTTC.

This clone was seen more than once but under ten times. The V gene is TRBV12-3 or TRBV12-4, the J gene TRBJ1-1, with 7 bases lining up with TRBD1. With V trimmed by 2 bases and J by 4 bases, 1 base remained unmatched. This CDR3 contains 13 residues. CDR3 bases: TGTGCCAGCAGTTTAAAGGGGGCCACTGAAGCTTTCTTT. This sequence encodes CASSLKGATEAFF.